This T cell receptor beta chain is drawn from a study of PD-L1 blockade in urothelial cancer. Overall study: Analyses were performed on blood at 3 weeks after treatment start (the second dose) and at 6 weeks.

The time point: pretreatment peripheral blood. Patients suffered from locally advanced or metastatic urothelial carcinoma. Here immunoSEQ multiplex PCR was the method, and the copy in TCRdb shows in-frame clones only, minus some. The table records tens of thousands of clones, around 81% of them present only once. The germline V gene has CDR1 MDHEN and CDR2 SYDVKM. This CDR3 has 14 residues. V lost 3 bases to trimming and J lost 2 bases; unmatched junction nucleotides: 2. The chain uses TRBV28 and TRBJ2-5; 8 bases align to TRBD2. This sequence originates from a man between 65 and 85 years old with urothelial cancer. Specimen: PBMCs, collected around atezolizumab (anti-PD-L1) treatment. CDR3 nucleotide sequence: TGTGCCAGCAGTTTGTTAGCGGGGCAAGAGACCCAGTACTTC. Translated, it gives CASSLLAGQETQYF.